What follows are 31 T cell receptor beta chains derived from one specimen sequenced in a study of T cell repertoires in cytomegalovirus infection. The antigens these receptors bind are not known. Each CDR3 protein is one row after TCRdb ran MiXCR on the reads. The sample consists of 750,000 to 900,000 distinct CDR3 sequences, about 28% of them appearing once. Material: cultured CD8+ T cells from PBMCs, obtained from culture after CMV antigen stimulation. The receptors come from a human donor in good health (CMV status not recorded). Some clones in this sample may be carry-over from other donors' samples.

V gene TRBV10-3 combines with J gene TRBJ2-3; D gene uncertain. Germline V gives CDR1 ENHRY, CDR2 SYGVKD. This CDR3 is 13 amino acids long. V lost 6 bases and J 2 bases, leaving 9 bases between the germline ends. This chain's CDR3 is CAISLSNTDTQYF. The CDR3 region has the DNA TGTGCCATCAGCCTTTCAAACACAGATACGCAGTATTTT.

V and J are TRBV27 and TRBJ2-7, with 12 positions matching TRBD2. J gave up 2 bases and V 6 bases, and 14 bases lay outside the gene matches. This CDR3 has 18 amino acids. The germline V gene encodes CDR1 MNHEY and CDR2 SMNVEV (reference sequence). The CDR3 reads CASRGRTSGTKGTYEQYV. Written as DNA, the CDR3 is TGTGCCAGCAGGGGGAGGACTAGCGGGACTAAGGGGACCTACGAGCAGTACGTC.

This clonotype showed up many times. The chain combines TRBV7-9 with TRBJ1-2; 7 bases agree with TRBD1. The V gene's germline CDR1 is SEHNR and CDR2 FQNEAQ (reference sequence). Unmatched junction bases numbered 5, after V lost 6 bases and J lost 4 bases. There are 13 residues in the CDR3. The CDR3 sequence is CASSPTGVYGYTF. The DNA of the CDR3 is TGTGCCAGCAGTCCTACAGGGGTCTATGGCTACACCTTC.

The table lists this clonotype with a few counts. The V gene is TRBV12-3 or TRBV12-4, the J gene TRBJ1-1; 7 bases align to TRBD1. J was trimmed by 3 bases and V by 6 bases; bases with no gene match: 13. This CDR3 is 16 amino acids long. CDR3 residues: CASRQPRQGTYTEAFF. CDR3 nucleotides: TGTGCCAGCAGGCAACCGCGACAGGGAACGTACACTGAAGCTTTCTTT.

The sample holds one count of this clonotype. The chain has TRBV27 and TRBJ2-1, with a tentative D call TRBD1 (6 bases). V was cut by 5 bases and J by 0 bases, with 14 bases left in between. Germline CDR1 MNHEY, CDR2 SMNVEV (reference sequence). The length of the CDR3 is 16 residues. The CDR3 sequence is CASSNLGANSYNEQFF. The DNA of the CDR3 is TGTGCCAGCAGTAATTTGGGGGCGAACTCCTACAATGAGCAGTTCTTC.

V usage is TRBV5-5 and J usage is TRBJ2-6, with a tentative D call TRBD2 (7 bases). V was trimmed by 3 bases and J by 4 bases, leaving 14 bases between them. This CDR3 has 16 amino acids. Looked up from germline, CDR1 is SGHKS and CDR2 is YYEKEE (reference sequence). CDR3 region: CASSYYGGRGANVLTF. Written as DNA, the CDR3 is TGTGCCAGCAGCTACTACGGGGGGCGAGGGGCCAACGTCCTGACTTTC.

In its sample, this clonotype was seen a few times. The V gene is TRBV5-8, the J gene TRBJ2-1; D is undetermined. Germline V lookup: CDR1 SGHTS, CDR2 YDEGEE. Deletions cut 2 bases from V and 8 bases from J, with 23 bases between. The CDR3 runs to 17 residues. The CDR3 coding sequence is TGTGCCAGCAGCTTTTGGATGGATCTAGAAGTTGGCGATGAGCAGTTCTTC. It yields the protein CASSFWMDLEVGDEQFF.

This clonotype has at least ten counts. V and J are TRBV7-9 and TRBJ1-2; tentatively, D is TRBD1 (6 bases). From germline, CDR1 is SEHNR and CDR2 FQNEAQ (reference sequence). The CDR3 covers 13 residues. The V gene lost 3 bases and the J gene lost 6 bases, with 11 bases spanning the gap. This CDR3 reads CASSFGQYDGYTF. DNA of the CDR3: TGTGCCAGCAGCTTCGGACAGTACGATGGCTACACCTTC.

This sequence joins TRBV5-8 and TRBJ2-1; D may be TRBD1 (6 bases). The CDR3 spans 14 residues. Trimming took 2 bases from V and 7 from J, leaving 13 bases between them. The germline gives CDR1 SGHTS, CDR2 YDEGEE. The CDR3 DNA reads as TGTGCCAGCAGCTTTTATTGGGGGCCAAATGAGCAGTTCTTC. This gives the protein CASSFYWGPNEQFF.

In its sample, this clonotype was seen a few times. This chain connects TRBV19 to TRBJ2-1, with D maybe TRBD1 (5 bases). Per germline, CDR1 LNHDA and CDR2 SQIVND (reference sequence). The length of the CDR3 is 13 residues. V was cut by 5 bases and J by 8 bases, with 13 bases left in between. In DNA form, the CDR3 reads TGTGCCAGTAGTTTAAGCAGGGTTCATGAGCAGTTCTTC. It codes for CASSLSRVHEQFF.

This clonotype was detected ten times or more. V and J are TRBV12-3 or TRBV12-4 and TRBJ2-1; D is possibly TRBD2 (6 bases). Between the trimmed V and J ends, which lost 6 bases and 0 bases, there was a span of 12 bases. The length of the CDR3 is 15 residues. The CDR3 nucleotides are TGTGCCAGCAGCCCGACCGGGAGCTCCTACAATGAGCAGTTCTTC. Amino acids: CASSPTGSSYNEQFF.

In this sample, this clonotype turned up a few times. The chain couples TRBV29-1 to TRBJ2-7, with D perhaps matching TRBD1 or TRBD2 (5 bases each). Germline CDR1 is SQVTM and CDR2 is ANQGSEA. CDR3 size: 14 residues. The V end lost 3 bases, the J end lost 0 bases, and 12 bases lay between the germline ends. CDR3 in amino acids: CSVDQGAPSYEQYF. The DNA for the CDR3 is TGCAGCGTTGACCAGGGAGCCCCCTCCTACGAGCAGTACTTC.

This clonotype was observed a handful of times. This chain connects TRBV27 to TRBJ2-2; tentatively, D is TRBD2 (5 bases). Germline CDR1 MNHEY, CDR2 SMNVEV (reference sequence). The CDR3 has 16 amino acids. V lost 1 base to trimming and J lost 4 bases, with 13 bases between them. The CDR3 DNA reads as TGTGCCAGCAGTTTATTTCGGGGTGAAAGCACCGGGGAGCTGTTTTTT. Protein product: CASSLFRGESTGELFF.

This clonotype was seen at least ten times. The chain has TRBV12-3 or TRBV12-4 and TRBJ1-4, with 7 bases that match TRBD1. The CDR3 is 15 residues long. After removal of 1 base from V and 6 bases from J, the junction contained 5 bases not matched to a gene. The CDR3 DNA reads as TGTGCCAGCAGTTTAGGGAAGGGGGCGGATGAAAAACTGTTTTTT. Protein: CASSLGKGADEKLFF.

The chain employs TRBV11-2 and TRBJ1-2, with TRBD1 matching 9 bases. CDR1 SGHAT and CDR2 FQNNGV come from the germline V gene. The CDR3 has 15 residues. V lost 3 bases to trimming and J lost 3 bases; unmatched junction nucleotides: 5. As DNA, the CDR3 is TGTGCCAGCAGCTTCTCGGACAGGGGAGACTATGGCTACACCTTC. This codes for CASSFSDRGDYGYTF. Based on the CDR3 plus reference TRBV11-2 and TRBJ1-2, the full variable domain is EAGVAQSPRYKIIEKRQSVAFWCNPISGHATLYWYQQILGQGPKLLIQFQNNGVVDDSQLPKDRFSAERLKGVDSTLKIQPAKLEDSAVYLCASSFSDRGDYGYTFGSGTRLTVV.

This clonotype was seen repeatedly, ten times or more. The chain's CDR3 is CASSLITGANEKLFF. The CDR3 coding sequence is TGTGCCAGCAGCTTAATTACAGGGGCTAATGAAAAACTGTTTTTT. The chain employs TRBV7-2 and TRBJ1-4, with 7 nucleotides matching TRBD1. Germline V gene sequence: CDR1 SGHTA, CDR2 FQGNSA. V lost 2 bases and J lost 3; bases outside the gene matches: 3. This CDR3 is built from 15 residues.

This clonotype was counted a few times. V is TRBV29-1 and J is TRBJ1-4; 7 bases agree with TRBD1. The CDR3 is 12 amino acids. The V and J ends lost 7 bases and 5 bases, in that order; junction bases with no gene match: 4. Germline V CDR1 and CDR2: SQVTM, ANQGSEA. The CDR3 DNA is TGCAGCGGACAGGGTGGGAATGAAAAACTGTTTTTT. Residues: CSGQGGNEKLFF.

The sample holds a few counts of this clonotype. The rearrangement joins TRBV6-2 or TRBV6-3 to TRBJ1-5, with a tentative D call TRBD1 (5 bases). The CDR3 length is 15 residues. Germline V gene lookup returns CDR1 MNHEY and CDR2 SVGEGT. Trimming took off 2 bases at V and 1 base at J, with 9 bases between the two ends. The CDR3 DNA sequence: TGTGCCAGCAGTTACGCGGAGGGGAGCAATCAGCCCCAGCATTTT. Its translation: CASSYAEGSNQPQHF.

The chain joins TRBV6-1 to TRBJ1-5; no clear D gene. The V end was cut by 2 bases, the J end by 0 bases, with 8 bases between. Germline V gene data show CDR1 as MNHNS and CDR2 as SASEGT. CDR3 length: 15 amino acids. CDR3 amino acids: CASSELTYSNQPQHF. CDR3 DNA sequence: TGTGCCAGCAGTGAATTAACATATAGCAATCAGCCCCAGCATTTT.

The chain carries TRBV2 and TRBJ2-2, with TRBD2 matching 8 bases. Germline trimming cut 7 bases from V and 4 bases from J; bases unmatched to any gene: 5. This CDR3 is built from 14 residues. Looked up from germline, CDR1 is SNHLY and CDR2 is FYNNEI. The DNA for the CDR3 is TGTGCCAGCACAGGACTAGCTCGCACCGGGGAGCTGTTTTTT. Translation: CASTGLARTGELFF.

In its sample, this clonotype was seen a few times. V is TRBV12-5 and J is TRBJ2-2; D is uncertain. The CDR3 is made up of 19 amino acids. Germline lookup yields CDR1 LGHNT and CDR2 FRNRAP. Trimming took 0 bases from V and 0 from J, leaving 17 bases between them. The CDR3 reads CASGLVQYSKSSNTGELFF. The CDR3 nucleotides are TGTGCTAGTGGTTTGGTACAGTACTCCAAATCCTCGAACACCGGGGAGCTGTTTTTT. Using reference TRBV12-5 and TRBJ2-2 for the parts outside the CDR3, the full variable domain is DARVTQTPRHKVTEMGQEVTMRCQPILGHNTVFWYRQTMMQGLELLAYFRNRAPLDDSGMPKDRFSAEMPDATLATLKIQPSEPRDSAVYFCASGLVQYSKSSNTGELFFGEGSRLTVL.

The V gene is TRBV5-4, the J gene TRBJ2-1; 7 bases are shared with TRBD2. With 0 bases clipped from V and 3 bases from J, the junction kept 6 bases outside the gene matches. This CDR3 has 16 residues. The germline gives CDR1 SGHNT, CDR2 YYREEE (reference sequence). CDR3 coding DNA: TGTGCCAGCAGCTTGGCCGGTCAGCGGGGCTACAATGAGCAGTTCTTC. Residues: CASSLAGQRGYNEQFF.

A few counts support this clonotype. The CDR3 bases are TGCGCCAGCAGCTGGATGACAGGCGCCAACATGAACACTGAAGCTTTCTTT. As protein: CASSWMTGANMNTEAFF. This chain links TRBV5-1 with TRBJ1-1; D possibly corresponds to TRBD1 (6 bases). Trimming took off 3 bases at V and 0 bases at J, with 18 bases between the two ends. Germline V gene lookup returns CDR1 SGHRS and CDR2 YFSETQ. The CDR3 runs 17 residues.

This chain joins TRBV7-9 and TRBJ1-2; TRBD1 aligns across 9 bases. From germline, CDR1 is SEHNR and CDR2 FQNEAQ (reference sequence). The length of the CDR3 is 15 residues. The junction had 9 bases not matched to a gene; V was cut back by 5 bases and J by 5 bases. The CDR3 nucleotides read TGTGCCAGCAGCCCCGGGACAGGGCTTTCGTATGGCTACACCTTC. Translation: CASSPGTGLSYGYTF.

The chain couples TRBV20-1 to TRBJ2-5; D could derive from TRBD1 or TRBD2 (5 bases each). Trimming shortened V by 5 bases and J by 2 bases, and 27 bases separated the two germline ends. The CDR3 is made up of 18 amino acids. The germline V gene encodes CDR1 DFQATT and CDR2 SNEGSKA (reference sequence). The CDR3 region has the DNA TGCAGTGCTGCAATCCTGTCTTCTGGGACCGTAATGCAAGAGACCCAGTACTTC. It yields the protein CSAAILSSGTVMQETQYF.

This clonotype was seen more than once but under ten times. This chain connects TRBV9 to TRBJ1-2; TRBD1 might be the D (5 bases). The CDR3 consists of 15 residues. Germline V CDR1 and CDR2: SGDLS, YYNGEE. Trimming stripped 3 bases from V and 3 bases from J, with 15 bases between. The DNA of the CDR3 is TGTGCCAGCAGCGGCCTAATGGGGACGGACTATGGCTACACCTTC. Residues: CASSGLMGTDYGYTF.

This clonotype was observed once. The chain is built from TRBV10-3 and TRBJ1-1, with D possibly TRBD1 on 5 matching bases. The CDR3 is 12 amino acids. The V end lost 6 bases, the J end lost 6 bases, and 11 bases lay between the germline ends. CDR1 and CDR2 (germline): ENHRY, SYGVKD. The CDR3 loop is CAIRGGEAEAFF. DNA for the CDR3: TGTGCCATCAGAGGAGGGGAGGCTGAAGCTTTCTTT.

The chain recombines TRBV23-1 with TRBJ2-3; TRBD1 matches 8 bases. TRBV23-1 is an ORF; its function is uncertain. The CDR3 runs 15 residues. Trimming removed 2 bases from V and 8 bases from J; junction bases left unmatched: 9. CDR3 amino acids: CASSQGTGPWGTQYF. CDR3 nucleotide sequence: TGCGCCAGCAGTCAAGGGACAGGTCCCTGGGGTACGCAGTATTTT.

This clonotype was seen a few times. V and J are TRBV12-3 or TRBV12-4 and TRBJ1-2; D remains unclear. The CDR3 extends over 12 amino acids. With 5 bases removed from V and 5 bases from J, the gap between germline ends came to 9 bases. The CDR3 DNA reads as TGTGCCAGCAGTCTACCGACATATGGCTACACCTTC. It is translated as CASSLPTYGYTF.

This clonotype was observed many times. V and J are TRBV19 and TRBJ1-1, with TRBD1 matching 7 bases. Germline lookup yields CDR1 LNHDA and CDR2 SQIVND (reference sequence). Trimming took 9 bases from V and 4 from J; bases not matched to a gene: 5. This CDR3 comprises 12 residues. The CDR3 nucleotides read TGTGCCAGCAGCAACAGGGGCACTGAAGCTTTCTTT. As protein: CASSNRGTEAFF.

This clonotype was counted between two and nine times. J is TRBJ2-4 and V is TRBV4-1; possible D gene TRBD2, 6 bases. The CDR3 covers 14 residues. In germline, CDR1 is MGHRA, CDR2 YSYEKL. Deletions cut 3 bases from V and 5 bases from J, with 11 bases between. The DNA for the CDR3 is TGCGCCAGCAGCCATCATGGAGGGCAAAACATTCAGTACTTC. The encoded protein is CASSHHGGQNIQYF.